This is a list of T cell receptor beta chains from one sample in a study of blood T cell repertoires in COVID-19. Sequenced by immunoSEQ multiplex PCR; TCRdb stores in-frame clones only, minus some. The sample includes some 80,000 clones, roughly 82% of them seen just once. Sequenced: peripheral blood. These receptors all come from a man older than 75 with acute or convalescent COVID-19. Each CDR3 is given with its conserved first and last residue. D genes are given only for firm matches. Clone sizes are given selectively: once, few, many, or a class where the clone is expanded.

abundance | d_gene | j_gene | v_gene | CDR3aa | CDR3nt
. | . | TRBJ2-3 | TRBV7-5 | CANRGGDSGHTDTQYF | TGTGCCAATAGGGGAGGGGATAGCGGGCACACAGATACGCAGTATTTT
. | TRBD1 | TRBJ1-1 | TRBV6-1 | CASSDAGQGLIEAFF | TGTGCCAGCAGTGACGCAGGACAGGGCCTAATTGAAGCTTTCTTT
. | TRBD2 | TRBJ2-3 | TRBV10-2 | CASSIAGGLTDTQYF | TGCGCCAGCAGCATAGCGGGGGGGCTCACAGATACGCAGTATTTT
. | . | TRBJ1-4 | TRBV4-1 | CASSPRGTATNEKLFF | TGCGCCAGCAGCCCAAGGGGTACAGCAACTAATGAAAAACTGTTTTTT
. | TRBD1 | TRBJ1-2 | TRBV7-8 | CASTTGAQITNYGYTF | TGTGCCAGCACCACAGGGGCCCAAATAACGAACTATGGCTACACCTTC
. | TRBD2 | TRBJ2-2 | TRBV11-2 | CASSLTSGGLGELFF | TGTGCCAGCAGCTTAACTAGCGGGGGGCTCGGGGAGCTGTTTTTT
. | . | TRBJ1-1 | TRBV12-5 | CASATDNMNTEAFF | TGTGCTAGTGCCACGGACAACATGAACACTGAAGCTTTCTTT
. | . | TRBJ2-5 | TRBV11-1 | CASSAPGRRETQYF | TGTGCCAGCAGCGCCCCAGGGAGGCGGGAGACCCAGTACTTC
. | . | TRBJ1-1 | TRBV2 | CASSYTGGDTEAFF | TGTGCCAGCAGTTACACTGGGGGGGACACTGAAGCTTTCTTT
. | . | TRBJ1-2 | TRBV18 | CASSLDSNYGYTF | TGTGCCAGCTCTTTGGACAGTAACTATGGCTACACCTTC
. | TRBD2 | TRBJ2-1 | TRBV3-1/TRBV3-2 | CASSHRTSGGGEQFF | TGTGCCAGCAGCCACCGGACTAGCGGGGGGGGTGAGCAGTTCTTC
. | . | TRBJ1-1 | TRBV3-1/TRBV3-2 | CASSTDLPPRAFF | TGTGCCAGCAGCACCGATTTACCCCCCCGGGCTTTCTTT
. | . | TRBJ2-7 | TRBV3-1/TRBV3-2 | CASSHTALGGASYEQYF | TGTGCCAGCAGCCACACCGCGTTGGGGGGGGCATCCTACGAGCAGTACTTC
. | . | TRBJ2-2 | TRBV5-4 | CASTPTSSGGELFF | TGTGCCAGCACCCCGACTAGTTCGGGCGGGGAGCTGTTTTTT
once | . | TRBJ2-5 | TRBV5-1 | CASSSGTTGGETQYF | TGCGCCAGCAGCTCAGGAACGACAGGTGGAGAGACCCAGTACTTC
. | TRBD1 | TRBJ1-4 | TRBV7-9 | CASSSPGQASATNEKLFF | TGTGCCAGCAGCTCACCGGGACAGGCGTCTGCAACTAATGAAAAACTGTTTTTT
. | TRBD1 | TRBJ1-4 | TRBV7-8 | CASSPSGTGGEKLFF | TGTGCCAGCAGCCCATCCGGGACAGGGGGTGAAAAACTGTTTTTT
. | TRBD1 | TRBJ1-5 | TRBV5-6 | CASSLESLRGLGNQPQHF | TGTGCCAGCAGCTTGGAAAGCCTCAGGGGGTTAGGCAATCAGCCCCAGCATTTT
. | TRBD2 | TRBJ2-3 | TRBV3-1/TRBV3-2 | CASTRGLAGGELTDTQYF | TGTGCCAGCACCCGCGGACTAGCGGGGGGGGAACTCACAGATACGCAGTATTTT
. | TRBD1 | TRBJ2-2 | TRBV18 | CASSPPGQGARTGELFF | TGTGCCAGCTCACCACCGGGACAGGGGGCGAGGACCGGGGAGCTGTTTTTT
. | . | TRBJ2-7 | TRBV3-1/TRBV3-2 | CASSQGRYEQYF | TGTGCCAGTTCTCAGGGCAGGTACGAGCAGTACTTC
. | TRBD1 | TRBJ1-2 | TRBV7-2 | CASSSTRTGETYGYTF | TGTGCCAGCAGCTCTACCCGGACAGGGGAAACCTATGGCTACACCTTC
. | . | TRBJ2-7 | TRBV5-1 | CASSFQGSYEQYF | TGCGCCAGCAGCTTCCAGGGCTCCTACGAGCAGTACTTC
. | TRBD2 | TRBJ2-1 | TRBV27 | CASSSRLAGGPNEQFF | TGTGCCAGCAGTTCCCGACTAGCGGGGGGGCCAAATGAGCAGTTCTTC
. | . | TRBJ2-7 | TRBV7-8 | CASSFIRGTSYEQYF | TGTGCCAGCAGCTTTATACGGGGGACGTCCTACGAGCAGTACTTC
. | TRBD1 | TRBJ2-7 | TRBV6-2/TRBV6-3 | CASSYSQGAYEQYF | TGTGCCAGCAGTTACTCACAGGGGGCCTACGAGCAGTACTTC
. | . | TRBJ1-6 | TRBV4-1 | CASSQAGFQSLHF | TGCGCCAGCAGCCAAGCAGGGTTTCAATCCCTCCACTTT
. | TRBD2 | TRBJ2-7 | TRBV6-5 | CASSRTSGPYEQYF | TGTGCCAGCAGCCGGACTAGCGGACCTTACGAGCAGTACTTC
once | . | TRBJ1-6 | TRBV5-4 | CASSTAGQLRYNSPLHF | TGTGCCAGCAGCACCGCCGGACAGCTTCGTTATAATTCACCCCTCCACTTT
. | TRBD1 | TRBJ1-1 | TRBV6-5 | CASKTWDSNTEAFF | TGTGCCAGCAAGACATGGGACAGCAACACTGAAGCTTTCTTT
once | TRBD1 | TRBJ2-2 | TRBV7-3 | CASSPGQVTGELFF | TGTGCCAGCAGCCCTGGACAGGTGACCGGGGAGCTGTTTTTT
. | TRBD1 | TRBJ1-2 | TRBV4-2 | CASSQDLLTGDYGYTF | TGTGCCAGCAGCCAAGATCTGCTGACAGGGGACTATGGCTACACCTTC
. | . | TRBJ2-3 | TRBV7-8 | CASSYYRDTDTQYF | TGTGCCAGCAGCTATTACAGGGATACAGATACGCAGTATTTT
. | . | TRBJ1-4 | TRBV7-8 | CASSLVAATNEKLFF | TGTGCCAGCAGCTTAGTAGCAGCTACTAATGAAAAACTGTTTTTT
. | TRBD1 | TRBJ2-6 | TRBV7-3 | CASSATGAGANVLTF | TGTGCCAGCAGCGCGACAGGGGCGGGGGCCAACGTCCTGACTTTC
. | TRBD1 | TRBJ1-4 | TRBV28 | CASSSSGQGAREKLFF | TGTGCCAGCAGCAGCTCAGGACAGGGGGCTAGAGAAAAACTGTTTTTT
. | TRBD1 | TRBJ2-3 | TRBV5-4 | CASSFEGAGSDTQYF | TGTGCCAGCAGCTTCGAGGGGGCCGGTTCAGATACGCAGTATTTT
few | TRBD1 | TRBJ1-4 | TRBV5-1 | CASSPGTGLTNEKLFF | TGCGCCAGCAGCCCCGGGACAGGGTTGACTAATGAAAAACTGTTTTTT
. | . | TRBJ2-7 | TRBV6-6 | CASSWNREGEQYF | TGTGCCAGCAGTTGGAACAGGGAGGGCGAGCAGTACTTC
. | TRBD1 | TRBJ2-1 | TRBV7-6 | CASSLAGTGVYEQFF | TGTGCCAGCAGCTTAGCGGGAACAGGGGTATATGAGCAGTTCTTC
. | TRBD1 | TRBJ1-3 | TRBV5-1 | CASSLRSGTGSSGNTIYF | TGCGCCAGCAGCTTACGTTCGGGGACAGGGTCGTCTGGAAACACCATATATTTT
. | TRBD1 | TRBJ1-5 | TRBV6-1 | CASSEAQGAQPQHF | TGTGCCAGCAGTGAAGCCCAGGGGGCTCAGCCCCAGCATTTT
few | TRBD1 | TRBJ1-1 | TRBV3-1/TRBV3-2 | CASSRQGGNTEAFF | TGTGCCAGCAGCCGCCAGGGGGGGAACACTGAAGCTTTCTTT
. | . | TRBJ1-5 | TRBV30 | CAWSAGSHQPQHF | TGTGCCTGGAGTGCGGGGAGCCATCAGCCCCAGCATTTT
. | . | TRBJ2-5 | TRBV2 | CASSENRDKETQYF | TGTGCCAGCAGTGAAAACAGGGATAAAGAGACCCAGTACTTC
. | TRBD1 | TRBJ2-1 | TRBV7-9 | CASSGWTGSNEQFF | TGTGCCAGCAGCGGGTGGACAGGGAGTAATGAGCAGTTCTTC
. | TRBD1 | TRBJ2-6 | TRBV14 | CASSPWTGLSGANVLTF | TGTGCCAGCAGCCCCTGGACAGGTCTCTCTGGGGCCAACGTCCTGACTTTC
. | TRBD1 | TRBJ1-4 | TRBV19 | CASSGQGREKLFF | TGTGCCAGTAGTGGACAGGGTAGGGAAAAACTGTTTTTT
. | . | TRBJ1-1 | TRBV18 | CASSGGLMNTEAFF | TGTGCCAGCTCAGGGGGCCTCATGAACACTGAAGCTTTCTTT
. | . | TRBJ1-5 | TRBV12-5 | CASGPSQGSPQHF | TGTGCTAGTGGTCCAAGTCAGGGGTCGCCCCAGCATTTT
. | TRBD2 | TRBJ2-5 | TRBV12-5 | CASGLVLRRGGETQYF | TGTGCTAGTGGTTTGGTACTTCGGCGGGGGGGGGAGACCCAGTACTTC